Reported below is one T cell receptor beta chain. There is no known antigen for this receptor. No base quality values were provided; no much bigger clone lies one nucleotide off. After less than 13 days of culture, CD4+ T cells were isolated with the EasySep CD4+ T cell isolation kit. None of the healthy vaccine recipients had a prior SARS-CoV-2 infection, which was confirmed by nucleocapsid antibody tests that came back negative both before and after vaccination. Half of the culture medium was replaced with fresh IL-2-containing medium on days 3 and 7. Unless noted otherwise, every peptide stimulation condition was cultured in triplicate wells. PBMC were separated from whole blood using Ficoll-Paque Plus gradient centrifugation and were then either cryopreserved at -140C or used fresh. The QIAamp micro DNA kit was used to extract genomic DNA from the cultured CD4+ T cells. Library preparation was by the immunoSEQ multiplex PCR assay. DNA from the CD4+ T cells that had been cultured and isolated underwent TCR beta CDR3 sequencing. On the authors' methods: The analysis removed non-productive TCR sequences, trimmed reads to the CDR3 region, and retained only CDR3s that were 7 or more amino acids long. The MANAFEST web app was used to pick out antigen-specific clonotypes by comparing their expansion in peptide wells with that in reference cultures. Positive clones required FDR<0.05 expansion versus reference and all other wells, odds ratio above 5, and frequency above 0.1% in two replicate wells. Cross-reactive clonotypes were defined as significantly expanded in SARS-CoV-2 spike wells and in at least one common cold coronavirus spike condition. Levenshtein distance calculated with the stringdist R package was used to assess CDR3 similarity, and unrooted trees were constructed with ape in R 3.6.1. The immuneACCESS repertoire file appears here via TCRdb, limited to in-frame rearrangements. These files lack a portion of the clones; in checked studies, under half of the deficit traces to unresolved V genes, and the cause of the others is not known. V and J calls and clone size are copied from that table; D and trimming were computed from the DNA. In this sample the table shows 70,000 to 85,000 clones, 75% to 80% of which occur a single time. Of the sample, roughly 2% falls within the top ten clones.

As encoded in the germline V gene, CDR1 is MNHEY while CDR2 is SVGAGI. The cysteine opens and the phenylalanine closes a CDR3 of 15 amino acids. Of the read, only the CDR3 DNA is kept; its 45 bases are in frame from base 1. The germline V end is reduced by 6 bases and the J end by 3 bases; junction bases left unmatched: 9. The data were obtained in a study of vaccination effects on CD4 cells after COVID-19 (dated by TCRdb to the early 2020s). Concerning the study at large: In the ViraFEST assay, PBMC were stimulated with viral peptide pools, and antigen-specific CD4+ T cell clonotypes were then identified by expansion using TCR sequencing. Two doses of either the BNT162b2 or the mRNA-1273 mRNA SARS-CoV-2 vaccine were administered to participants. About 2.1 million PBMC per well were cultured with roughly 10 ug/ml peptides in IMDM containing 5% human AB serum, 8.5 to 10 IU/ml IL-2 and gentamicin. The study compared SARS-CoV-2 spike-specific CD4+ TCR repertoires before and after mRNA vaccination in COVID-19 convalescent patients and infection-naive vaccine recipients. The full study included some 10 COVID-19 convalescent patients and several SARS-CoV-2-naive healthy vaccine recipients. Cultures from other donors in the study were sequenced with the Oncomine TCR Beta short-read assay on an Illumina iSeq 100.

Overall study results and their limits: Among healthy vaccine recipients, nearly all vaccine-induced clones were SARS-CoV-2 mono-reactive, and only 1 of 255 was cross-reactive with common cold coronaviruses. Clones induced by infection and clones induced by vaccination both contracted markedly at late timepoints after vaccination, which fits with T cell responses waning over time. The study was limited by a small number of convalescent patients, and early post-infection timepoints were lacking.

The receptor's source is a human donor who received a COVID-19 vaccine. The rearrangement joined TRBV6-5 to TRBJ2-5; the central 8 bases match TRBD2. The starting material was CD4+ T cells from PBMCs cultured without peptide, obtained before COVID-19 vaccination. This receptor has the CDR3 CASRPFTSGEETQYF. The nucleotide sequence is given as TGTGCCAGCAGACCTTTCACTAGCGGCGAAGAGACCCAGTACTTC.